Listed below are T cell receptor beta chains from one sample, sequenced in a study of CD8+ T cells in alopecia areata. Some clones are missing from TCRdb's copy, which holds only in-frame ones; the method was immunoSEQ multiplex PCR. The sample holds some 180,000 clones, about 53% seen once. This material consisted of CD8+ T cells sorted from blood, taken at week 24, from a patient treated with tofacitinib. Every receptor here comes from a human donor with alopecia areata. CDR3s include the opening cysteine and the closing phenylalanine or tryptophan. The D gene is left open where the match is weak. Clone size, where shown, is once, few, many, or a class for clones that have expanded.

V gene	D gene	clone size	J gene	CDR3 protein	CDR3 DNA
TRBV27	TRBD1	once	TRBJ1-2	CASSSIPTGPGYTF	TGTGCCAGCAGTTCTATCCCGACAGGGCCTGGCTACACCTTC
TRBV10-3	TRBD2	NA	TRBJ2-3	CAISEGTSGPSGGPQYF	TGTGCCATCAGTGAGGGGACTAGCGGGCCCTCCGGGGGCCCGCAGTATTTT
TRBV5-6	NA	few	TRBJ2-2	CASSLDRSNTGELFF	TGTGCCAGCAGCTTGGACAGATCGAACACCGGGGAGCTGTTTTTT
TRBV9	NA	few	TRBJ2-1	CASSVDPSDEQFF	TGTGCCAGCAGCGTAGACCCTAGCGATGAGCAGTTCTTC
TRBV15	NA	NA	TRBJ2-2	CATSREGGGELFF	TGTGCCACCAGCAGAGAGGGCGGCGGGGAGCTGTTTTTT
TRBV25-1	NA	NA	TRBJ1-2	CASSEWANYGYTF	TGTGCCAGCAGTGAATGGGCTAACTATGGCTACACCTTC
TRBV6-5	TRBD1	NA	TRBJ1-1	CASSLRQGDTEAFF	TGTGCCAGCAGCCTACGACAGGGGGACACTGAAGCTTTCTTT
TRBV2	NA	NA	TRBJ1-2	CASKTGDETYTF	TGTGCCAGCAAGACAGGAGATGAAACCTACACCTTC
TRBV29-1	NA	NA	TRBJ2-3	CSVSGGDTQYF	TGCAGCGTTTCCGGGGGAGATACGCAGTATTTT
TRBV5-6	TRBD2	NA	TRBJ2-3	CASWTSGGLADTQYF	TGTGCCAGTTGGACTAGCGGGGGTCTAGCAGATACGCAGTATTTT
TRBV6-5	TRBD1	few	TRBJ2-5	CASSYGQGSGETQYF	TGTGCCAGCAGTTACGGACAGGGGTCAGGGGAGACCCAGTACTTC
TRBV19	NA	NA	TRBJ2-2	CASRIGGPGELFF	TGTGCCAGCCGAATCGGGGGGCCCGGGGAGCTGTTTTTT
TRBV30	NA	NA	TRBJ2-3	CAWSGGGSTDTQYF	TGTGCCTGGAGTGGAGGAGGTTCCACAGATACGCAGTATTTT
TRBV29-1	NA	NA	TRBJ1-1	CSVGTNTEAFF	TGCAGCGTTGGGACGAACACTGAAGCTTTCTTT
TRBV7-2	NA	NA	TRBJ2-2	CASSTTNTGELFF	TGTGCCAGCAGCACAACGAACACCGGGGAGCTGTTTTTT
TRBV27	NA	NA	TRBJ1-5	CASSSSGGESNQPQHF	TGTGCCAGCAGTTCGTCCGGGGGAGAAAGCAATCAGCCCCAGCATTTT
TRBV5-6	TRBD1	NA	TRBJ2-5	CASSTVGQGLAQETQYF	TGTGCCAGCAGCACCGTTGGACAGGGTCTGGCACAAGAGACCCAGTACTTC
TRBV29-1	NA	few	TRBJ1-1	CSGTGITEAFF	TGCAGCGGCACAGGAATCACTGAAGCTTTCTTT
TRBV27	NA	NA	TRBJ1-1	CASGGGKDTEAFF	TGTGCCAGCGGAGGGGGGAAGGACACTGAAGCTTTCTTT
TRBV29-1	NA	NA	TRBJ1-1	CSVLDTNTEAFF	TGCAGCGTCTTGGACACGAACACTGAAGCTTTCTTT
TRBV27	NA	once	TRBJ2-6	CASSPRGASGANVLTF	TGTGCCAGCAGTCCACGGGGGGCCTCTGGGGCCAACGTCCTGACTTTC
TRBV7-9	TRBD1	NA	TRBJ1-1	CASSLGGQRHTEAFF	TGTGCCAGCAGCTTAGGGGGACAGAGGCACACTGAAGCTTTCTTT
TRBV2	NA	NA	TRBJ2-7	CASSEVKEYYEQYF	TGTGCCAGCAGTGAAGTAAAGGAGTACTACGAGCAGTACTTC
TRBV5-6	NA	once	TRBJ2-3	CASSLAPDTQYF	TGTGCCAGCAGCTTGGCTCCTGATACGCAGTATTTT
TRBV6-1	NA	NA	TRBJ2-7	CASNQGPYEQYF	TGTGCCAGCAATCAGGGGCCCTACGAGCAGTACTTC
TRBV4-3	NA	few	TRBJ1-2	CASSQVSRGHGYTF	TGCGCCAGCAGCCAAGTTTCGAGGGGCCATGGCTACACCTTC
TRBV10-3	NA	NA	TRBJ1-5	CAIRSGQLNQPQHF	TGTGCCATCAGGAGTGGACAGCTCAATCAGCCCCAGCATTTT
TRBV12-5	NA	NA	TRBJ1-1	CASGLPGEAFF	TGTGCTAGTGGTTTGCCCGGTGAAGCTTTCTTT
TRBV6-5	NA	NA	TRBJ1-2	CASSPRGSGNYGYTF	TGTGCCAGCAGTCCTCGGGGCAGCGGCAACTATGGCTACACCTTC
TRBV6-5	NA	NA	TRBJ1-5	CASSYSEDQPQHF	TGTGCCAGCAGTTACTCTGAGGATCAGCCCCAGCATTTT
TRBV6-5	NA	NA	TRBJ1-1	CASSYVGGNEAFF	TGTGCCAGCAGTTACGTAGGGGGTAATGAAGCTTTCTTT
TRBV2	NA	NA	TRBJ2-3	CASIGSTDTQYF	TGTGCCAGCATAGGTAGCACAGATACGCAGTATTTT
TRBV9	NA	few	TRBJ2-7	CASSVGWGGDGYEQYF	TGTGCCAGCAGCGTAGGATGGGGCGGGGATGGCTACGAGCAGTACTTC
TRBV29-1	NA	few	TRBJ2-7	CSVDAGYEQYF	TGCAGCGTTGATGCGGGCTACGAGCAGTACTTC
TRBV29-1	NA	NA	TRBJ2-2	CSAPDGTGELFF	TGCAGCGCTCCGGACGGAACCGGGGAGCTGTTTTTT
TRBV13	TRBD1	NA	TRBJ2-1	CASSQGTANPQFF	TGTGCCAGCAGCCAAGGGACAGCCAACCCTCAGTTCTTC
TRBV6-5	NA	NA	TRBJ2-6	CASSYVGGSGANVLTF	TGTGCCAGCAGTTACGTAGGGGGCTCTGGGGCCAACGTCCTGACTTTC
TRBV29-1	NA	few	TRBJ2-1	CSVEGQNEQFF	TGCAGCGTTGAAGGACAGAATGAGCAGTTCTTC
TRBV30	NA	once	TRBJ2-7	CAWSDTRYEQYF	TGTGCCTGGAGTGACACACGCTACGAGCAGTACTTC
TRBV5-1	NA	few	TRBJ2-2	CASSFTSGHINTGELFF	TGCGCCAGCAGTTTCACGTCGGGACACATAAACACCGGGGAGCTGTTTTTT
TRBV7-8	NA	NA	TRBJ2-5	CASSLERQTQETQYF	TGTGCCAGCAGCCTCGAGAGGCAGACCCAAGAGACCCAGTACTTC
TRBV5-6	TRBD1	NA	TRBJ1-5	CASSLGPGGFQPQHF	TGTGCCAGCAGCTTGGGGCCAGGGGGCTTTCAGCCCCAGCATTTT
TRBV19	NA	NA	TRBJ2-1	CASSITGIGEQFF	TGTGCCAGTAGTATAACGGGCATCGGTGAGCAGTTCTTC
TRBV12-5	NA	NA	TRBJ2-7	CASGFDRTYEQYF	TGTGCTAGTGGTTTCGACAGGACCTACGAGCAGTACTTC